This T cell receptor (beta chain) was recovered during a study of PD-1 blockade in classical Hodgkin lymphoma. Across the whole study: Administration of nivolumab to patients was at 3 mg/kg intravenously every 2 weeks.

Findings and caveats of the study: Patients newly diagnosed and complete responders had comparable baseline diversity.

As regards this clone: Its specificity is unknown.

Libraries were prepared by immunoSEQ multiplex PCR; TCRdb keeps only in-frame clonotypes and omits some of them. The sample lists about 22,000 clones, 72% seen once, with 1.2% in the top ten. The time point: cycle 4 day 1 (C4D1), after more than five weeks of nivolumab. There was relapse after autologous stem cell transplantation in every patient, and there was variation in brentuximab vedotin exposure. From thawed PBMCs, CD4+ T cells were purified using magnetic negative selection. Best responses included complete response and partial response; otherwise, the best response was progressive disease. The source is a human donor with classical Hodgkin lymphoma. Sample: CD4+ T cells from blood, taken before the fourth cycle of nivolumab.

CDR3 amino acids: CASSGGSASTDTQYF. The CDR3 nucleotides are TGTGCCAGCAGCGGAGGGTCCGCCTCCACAGATACGCAGTATTTT. V gene TRBV9 combines with J gene TRBJ2-3; D is perhaps TRBD2 (5 bases). The CDR3 runs 15 residues. Germline lookup yields CDR1 SGDLS and CDR2 YYNGEE. V gave up 3 bases and J gave up 2 bases, with 13 bases separating them.